This T cell receptor (beta chain) was identified in a study of Graves' ophthalmopathy and Graves' hyperthyroidism. Study summary: Cases classed as stable hyperthyroidism had no ophthalmopathy within 18 months of follow-up. Study-level results: Blood shared most expanded thyroid clonotypes above 0.001 frequency.

This clonotype showed up just a few times. Antigen: not known. The authors enrolled newly diagnosed hyperthyroidism patients aged 18 to 65 with under 2 months' duration. Physicians reached a diagnosis by relying on clinical symptoms, serum thyroxine, TRAb, thyroid ultrasound and orbital computed tomography. Amplified TCR beta CDR3 regions were obtained using RNA transcripts as template. HTBI primers primed a first-round RT-PCR, and a second-round multiplex PCR followed. TCRdb reanalysed the multiplex PCR reads using MiXCR and keeps one entry per CDR3 protein. The table shows roughly 1.1 million distinct CDR3 sequences, with 35% to 45% occurring only once. The CDR3 runs to 16 residues. The trim removed 3 bases at V and 7 bases at J, leaving 14 bases unmatched. Germline CDR1 is MGHRA and CDR2 is YSYEKL.

The sequence was collected from an adult man with Graves' hyperthyroidism. V and J are TRBV4-1 and TRBJ2-7, with 8 nucleotides matching TRBD1. The specimen was peripheral blood or thyroid tissue (not recorded which). The DNA for the CDR3 is TGCGCCAGCAGCCAGCTGGGGACAGGAGGTTCGAGTGAGCAGTACTTC. The encoded protein is CASSQLGTGGSSEQYF.